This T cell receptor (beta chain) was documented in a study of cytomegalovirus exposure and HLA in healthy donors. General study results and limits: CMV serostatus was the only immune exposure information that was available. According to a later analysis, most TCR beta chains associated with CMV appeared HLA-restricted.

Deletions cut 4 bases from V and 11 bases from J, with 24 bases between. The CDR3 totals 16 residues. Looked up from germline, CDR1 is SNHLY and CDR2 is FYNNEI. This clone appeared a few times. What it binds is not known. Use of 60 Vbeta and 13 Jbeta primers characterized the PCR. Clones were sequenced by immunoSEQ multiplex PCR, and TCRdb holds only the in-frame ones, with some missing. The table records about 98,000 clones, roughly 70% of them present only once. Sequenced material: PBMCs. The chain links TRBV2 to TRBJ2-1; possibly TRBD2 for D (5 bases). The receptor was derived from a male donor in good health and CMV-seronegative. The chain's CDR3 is CASSGAGFAGRTKQFF. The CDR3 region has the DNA TGTGCCAGCAGTGGGGCCGGGTTCGCGGGTCGCACGAAGCAGTTCTTC.